Below, one T cell receptor (beta chain) is given with its context. Antigen: not known. The data belong to a study of T cell responses to AZD1222 COVID-19 vaccine. General study results and limits: Nearly half of the spike-specific TCRs reportedly recognize variant regions that carry no mutations. Baseline seropositives among AZD1222 recipients totaled only five to seven. CD4 TCRs linked to vaccination spanned spike, dominating at 160-218 and 743-854.

Libraries were prepared by immunoSEQ multiplex PCR; TCRdb keeps only in-frame clonotypes and omits some of them. The sample lists 210,000 or so clones, 85% to 95% occurring once. The CDR3 contains 12 residues. V shed 5 bases and J 6 bases; nucleotides not matched to a gene: 4. CDR1 is SGHDT, CDR2 YYEEEE, per germline. Sequenced here: peripheral blood, sampled on day 0 of MenACWY control vaccination. The sequence was obtained from an adult in good health. The rearrangement links TRBV5-6 to TRBJ1-2, with 7 nucleotides matching TRBD1. As DNA, the CDR3 is TGTGCCAGCAGGACAGGGAGAAATGGCTACACCTTC. This translates into CASRTGRNGYTF.